Listed below are T cell receptor beta chains from one sample, sequenced in a study of T-cell memory formation after mild COVID-19. MiXCR, applied by TCRdb to the 5' RACE reads, yields one record per CDR3 protein. This table holds roughly 240,000 distinct CDR3 sequences, around 15% found once. The sample was PBMCs or a T cell subset sorted from them (not recorded which). The receptors come from a man between 18 and 35 years old who had mild COVID-19 (a few samples of this study predate the infection). Cell type and time point are not known. The CDR3 runs from the conserved cysteine through the conserved F or W. The order of the fields is J gene, V gene, CDR3 protein.

TRBJ2-1,TRBV6-2/TRBV6-3,CASSYSSEQFF
TRBJ2-2,TRBV10-3,CAIRVVGTGELFF
TRBJ2-3,TRBV24-1,CATSEGPSTSTDTQYF
TRBJ2-5,TRBV5-1,CASRRGQGQETQYF
TRBJ1-5,TRBV12-3/TRBV12-4,CASGPTPQPQHF
TRBJ1-4,TRBV12-3/TRBV12-4,CASSLQVPTEKLFF
TRBJ1-2,TRBV12-3/TRBV12-4,CASSLRAGYGYTF
TRBJ2-2,TRBV6-6,CAGRQGPDTGELFF
TRBJ1-1,TRBV5-1,CASSLVNGEAFF
TRBJ2-7,TRBV12-3/TRBV12-4,CASSNGLARWYF
TRBJ1-6,TRBV10-2,CASSESIGFPLHF
TRBJ2-2,TRBV6-1,CASKPRANTGELFF
TRBJ2-2,TRBV7-2,CASSSLARTGELFF
TRBJ2-1,TRBV5-1,CASSTASGGSYNEQFF
TRBJ2-3,TRBV6-2/TRBV6-3,CASRDWSLDTQYF
TRBJ2-5,TRBV7-6,CASSLAGAPEETQYF
TRBJ2-4,TRBV6-2/TRBV6-3,CASSYSTARGAKNIQYF
TRBJ1-2,TRBV6-6,CASSYGQARDYGYTF
TRBJ2-2,TRBV5-5,CTSDRGLITGELFF
TRBJ2-3,TRBV5-6,CASSAAAGDTQYF
TRBJ2-1,TRBV7-2,CASSLVRGGQYNEQFF
TRBJ2-1,TRBV5-4,CASNRILAGGLNEQFF
TRBJ1-1,TRBV28,CASSEFRGSSAFF
TRBJ2-2,TRBV14,CASSQTGGATGELFF
TRBJ2-5,TRBV14,CASRGNRERRETQYF
TRBJ1-1,TRBV7-9,CASSGPGENTEAFF
TRBJ2-5,TRBV4-2,CASSQDHRGARETQYF
TRBJ2-1,TRBV7-6,CASSPSIGGRSYNEQFF
TRBJ2-2,TRBV6-1,CASSEALGQEGTGELFF
TRBJ2-2,TRBV10-3,CATRGLANTGELFF
TRBJ2-3,TRBV5-8,CASSKGTGGTDTQYF
TRBJ2-1,TRBV29-1,CSVGTSEQFF
TRBJ2-1,TRBV5-1,CASSLEVNNEQFF
TRBJ1-2,TRBV29-1,CSVGPRRGHGYTF
TRBJ2-1,TRBV5-1,CASSMDPSYNEQFF